Listed here is a single T cell receptor beta chain. The germline CDR1 and CDR2 sequences are ENHRY and SYGVKD. Trimming cost V 3 bases and J 1 base, with 11 bases left between them. This CDR3 contains 15 residues. These data originate in a study of blood T cell repertoires in COVID-19. On the study more broadly: There were acute and convalescent COVID-19 samples, and they came from the United States, Italy and Spain. In each case, the material was cDNA or gDNA derived from T cells, B-cell-depleted T cells, or PBMCs.

Per the original methods: For nucleated cells, counts were estimated from reference gene primer amplification. Clones were read by immunoSEQ multiplex PCR, and TCRdb kept only the in-frame ones, dropping some. V and J calls and clone size are given by that table; D and trimming were obtained from the DNA. The top ten clones hold approximately 44% of a sample with 40,000 to 50,000 clones, around 86% of them seen once. This chain uses TRBV10-3 with TRBJ2-3; TRBD2 is a possible D gene (6 bases). The sequence was collected from a woman older than 75 with acute or convalescent COVID-19. Material for sequencing was peripheral blood. The CDR3 sequence: CAISELGGGTDTQYF. Here the CDR3 DNA reads TGTGCCATCAGTGAACTGGGCGGGGGCACAGATACGCAGTATTTT.